This T cell receptor beta chain was sequenced in a study of OX40 agonist ivuxolimab in advanced cancers. Study-level points and caveats: Dosing at 0.1 to 3.0 mg/kg was accompanied by clonal expansion of CD4+ and CD8+ blood T cells by week 6. Average numbers of expanded clones were greater in CD8+ T cells than in CD4+.

Only in-frame clones appear in the TCRdb table, and some are missing; sequencing was by immunoSEQ multiplex PCR. Here the sample spans about 64,000 clones, about 90% being singletons. CDR1 LNHDA and CDR2 SQIVND come from the germline V gene (reference sequence). This CDR3 spans 13 amino acids. Between the trimmed V and J ends, which lost 5 bases and 12 bases, there was a span of 14 bases. This clone was recorded only once. The target antigen is unknown. This TCR was sampled from an adult with an advanced solid tumor such as melanoma, head and neck, liver or kidney cancer. V usage is TRBV19 and J usage is TRBJ1-6; D gene unclear. The sequencing here drew on CD4+ or CD8+ T cells sorted from blood, taken in a trial of the OX40 agonist ivuxolimab. The chain's CDR3 is CASSPREGGPLHF. In DNA form, the CDR3 reads TGTGCCAGTAGTCCTCGGGAAGGTGGACCCCTCCACTTT.